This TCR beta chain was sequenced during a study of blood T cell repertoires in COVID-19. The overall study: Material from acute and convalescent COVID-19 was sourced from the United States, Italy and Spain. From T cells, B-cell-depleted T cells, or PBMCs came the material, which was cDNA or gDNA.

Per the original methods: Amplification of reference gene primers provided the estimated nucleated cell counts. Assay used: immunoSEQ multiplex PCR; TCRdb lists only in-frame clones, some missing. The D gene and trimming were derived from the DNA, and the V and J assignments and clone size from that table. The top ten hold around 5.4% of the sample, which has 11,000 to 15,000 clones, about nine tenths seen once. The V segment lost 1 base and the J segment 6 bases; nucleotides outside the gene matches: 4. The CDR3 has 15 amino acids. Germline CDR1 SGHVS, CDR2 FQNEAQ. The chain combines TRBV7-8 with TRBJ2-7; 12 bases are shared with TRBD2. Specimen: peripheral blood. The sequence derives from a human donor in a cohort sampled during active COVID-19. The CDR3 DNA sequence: TGTGCCAGCAGCTTAGGAGGACTAGCGGGAACCGAGCAGTACTTC. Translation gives CASSLGGLAGTEQYF. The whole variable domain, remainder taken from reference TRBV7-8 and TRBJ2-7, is GAGVSQSPRYKVAKRGQDVALRCDPISGHVSLFWYQQALGQGPEFLTYFQNEAQLDKSGLPSDRFFAERPEGSVSTLKIQRTQQEDSAVYLCASSLGGLAGTEQYFGPGTRLTVT.